What follows are 16 T cell receptor beta chains derived from one specimen sequenced in a study of T-cell memory formation after mild COVID-19. MiXCR, applied by TCRdb to the 5' RACE reads, yields one record per CDR3 protein. The top ten hold under 15% of the sample, which has about 420,000 distinct CDR3 sequences, roughly a quarter seen once. The source material was PBMCs or a T cell subset sorted from them (not recorded which). These receptors originate from an adult woman who had mild COVID-19 (a few samples of this study predate the infection). Cell type and time point are not known.

CDR3 bases: TGCAGTGCTAGTAGGGAGGAAGAGACCCAGTACTTC. Amino acid sequence: CSASREEETQYF. The genes are TRBV20-1 and TRBJ2-5, with a tentative D call TRBD2 (6 bases). The CDR3 loop spans 12 amino acids. V lost 3 bases and J 3 bases, leaving 8 bases between the germline ends. Germline CDR1 reads DFQATT; CDR2 reads SNEGSKA (reference sequence).

This clonotype was picked up a small number of times. V and J are TRBV12-3 or TRBV12-4 and TRBJ2-3; D not resolved. V lost 4 bases to trimming and J lost 10 bases, with 15 bases between them. The CDR3 length is 13 residues. Here the CDR3 DNA reads TGTGCCAGCAGTTCCTACACCACTGAGGCGCAGTATTTT. Residues: CASSSYTTEAQYF.

This clonotype appeared a few times. V is TRBV20-1 and J is TRBJ2-5; D perhaps matches TRBD1 (6 bases). The CDR3 sequence is 15 residues long. V lost 0 bases to trimming and J lost 4 bases, with 15 bases between them. CDR1 is DFQATT, CDR2 SNEGSKA, per germline (reference sequence). For the CDR3, the DNA is TGCAGTGCTAGAGATCTAGACAGAGGGGGAGAGACCCAGTACTTC. It specifies CSARDLDRGGETQYF.

The gene calls are TRBV7-8 and TRBJ1-1; TRBD1 is a possible D gene (5 bases). Trimming took off 5 bases at V and 1 base at J, with 14 bases between the two ends. Germline V gene sequence: CDR1 SGHVS, CDR2 FQNEAQ. The CDR3 has 15 residues. CDR3 DNA sequence: TGTGCCAGCAGCCCATATACGGGGACGAACACTGAAGCTTTCTTT. This sequence encodes CASSPYTGTNTEAFF.

This clonotype was seen a few times. V and J are TRBV20-1 and TRBJ2-1, with 8 bases fitting TRBD2. The germline V gene has CDR1 DFQATT and CDR2 SNEGSKA (reference sequence). CDR3 size: 14 residues. V lost 4 bases, J lost 6 bases, and 8 bases stayed unmatched. CDR3 amino acids: CSATARGRINEQFF. The CDR3 DNA follows: TGCAGTGCTACCGCCCGCGGGAGGATCAATGAGCAGTTCTTC.

This clonotype was counted between two and nine times. The V gene is TRBV3-1, the J gene TRBJ2-5; tentative D call: TRBD2 (6 bases). This CDR3 contains 13 residues. Trimming removed 4 bases from V and 5 bases from J, with 11 bases in between. CDR1 is LGHDT, CDR2 YNNKEL, per germline (reference sequence). This CDR3 reads CASSPGRMETQYF. CDR3 nucleotide sequence: TGTGCCAGCAGCCCGGGGAGGATGGAGACCCAGTACTTC.

This clonotype has a handful of counts. The chain combines TRBV12-3 or TRBV12-4 with TRBJ1-2; D call uncertain. V was clipped by 6 bases and J by 0 bases, with 14 bases between them. The length of the CDR3 is 15 residues. This CDR3 is CASSPTRRANYGYTF. The CDR3 DNA reads TGTGCCAGCAGCCCGACAAGGAGGGCTAACTATGGCTACACCTTC.

V usage is TRBV20-1 and J usage is TRBJ1-3; TRBD1 might be the D (5 bases). The CDR3 contains 14 residues. Trimming shortened V by 4 bases and J by 1 base, and 11 bases separated the two germline ends. Per germline, CDR1 DFQATT and CDR2 SNEGSKA (reference sequence). The DNA of the CDR3 is TGCAGTGCTAAGGACCAGGGTTCTGGAAACACCATATATTTT. It translates to CSAKDQGSGNTIYF.

V and J are TRBV5-1 and TRBJ1-6; 7 bases agree with TRBD1. Germline CDR1 SGHRS, CDR2 YFSETQ. The CDR3 length is 16 residues. V trimming: 4 bases; J trimming: 7 bases; junction bases outside the gene matches: 11. CDR3 DNA sequence: TGCGCCAGCAGCGGCCTTACAGGGGATAGGAATTCACCCCTCCACTTT. Encoded protein: CASSGLTGDRNSPLHF.

CDR3 sequence reads: CATSDLPGLAANTGELFF. CDR3 bases: TGTGCCACCAGTGATTTGCCCGGACTAGCGGCGAACACCGGGGAGCTGTTTTTT. V usage is TRBV24-1 and J usage is TRBJ2-2, with 10 bases matching TRBD2. Germline lookup yields CDR1 KGHDR and CDR2 SFDVKD. There are 18 residues in the CDR3. The V and J ends lost 0 bases and 0 bases, in that order; junction bases with no gene match: 3.

In its sample, this clonotype was seen a few times. The chain joins TRBV12-3 or TRBV12-4 to TRBJ2-3; no clear D. V gave up 6 bases and J gave up 7 bases, with 8 bases separating them. The CDR3 totals 11 residues. The CDR3 region is CASSPRNTQYF. CDR3 nucleotides: TGTGCCAGCAGCCCACGAAATACGCAGTATTTT.

This clonotype turned up a few times. The chain has TRBV2 and TRBJ1-2; D not certain. V lost 4 bases and J 5 bases, leaving 11 bases between the germline ends. The CDR3 runs to 13 residues. Germline CDR1 and CDR2: SNHLY and FYNNEI. CDR3: CASSVLTGYGYTF. DNA for the CDR3: TGTGCCAGCAGTGTTCTAACGGGGTATGGCTACACCTTC.

This clonotype was observed a handful of times. J is TRBJ2-1 and V is TRBV20-1; weak D call: TRBD2 (5 bases). The CDR3 runs 13 residues. The germline CDR1 and CDR2 sequences are DFQATT and SNEGSKA (reference sequence). The CDR3 loop reads CSLRGERVHEQFF. The CDR3 bases are TGCAGCTTACGGGGAGAAAGGGTCCATGAGCAGTTCTTC.

This clonotype has a handful of counts. V is TRBV18 and J is TRBJ2-4; 8 bases are a match to TRBD1. Germline CDR1 KGHSH, CDR2 LQKENI. J lost 7 bases, V lost 5 bases, and 4 bases had no gene match. The CDR3 extends over 13 amino acids. The chain's CDR3 is CASSSGGANIQYF. Here the CDR3 DNA reads TGTGCCAGCTCATCAGGGGGCGCGAACATTCAGTACTTC.

The gene calls are TRBV12-3 or TRBV12-4 and TRBJ2-3, with 7 bases lining up with TRBD2. There are 13 residues in the CDR3. J gave up 2 bases and V 6 bases, and 2 bases lay outside the gene matches. The CDR3 bases are TGTGCCAGCAGAGCGGGGCTCACAGATACGCAGTATTTT. It translates to CASRAGLTDTQYF.

This clonotype has only a few counts. This chain connects TRBV10-3 to TRBJ1-2; D not certain. This CDR3 is built from 14 residues. The ends were cut back, 0 bases at V and 8 bases at J, with 13 bases in the middle. Germline loops: CDR1 ENHRY, CDR2 SYGVKD. CDR3 DNA sequence: TGTGCCATCAGTGAGTCGGGAAGGGCTGCGGGCTACACCTTC. As protein: CAISESGRAAGYTF.